This T cell receptor beta chain is from a study of T cell responses to AZD1222 COVID-19 vaccine. V gave up 2 bases and J gave up 4 bases; unmatched junction bases: 3. CDR1 KGHSH and CDR2 LQKENI come from the germline V gene. The CDR3 totals 15 residues. Sequenced by immunoSEQ multiplex PCR; TCRdb stores in-frame clones only, minus some. The sample carries about 180,000 clones, about nine tenths recorded once. This rearrangement joins TRBV18 to TRBJ2-1; TRBD1 matches 9 bases. The clonotype originates from an adult who received the AZD1222 COVID-19 vaccine. The sequencing used peripheral blood, collected 28 days after the second AZD1222 dose. CDR3 residues: CASSPGDREYNEQFF. CDR3 DNA: TGTGCCAGCTCACCAGGGGACAGGGAATACAATGAGCAGTTCTTC.